The 22 T cell receptor beta chains given below trace back to one sample, sequenced in a study of metastatic and nonmetastatic thyroid tumors. Each patient went into thyroid surgery without having received any treatment. MiXCR reprocessed the PCR reads for TCRdb. The sample carries around 37,000 clones, around 20% recorded once. The source material was blood. These receptors all stem from a female donor with papillary thyroid cancer or a benign thyroid nodule (not recorded which). Some clones in this sample may be carry-over from other donors' samples.

This clone was seen only a few times. This chain connects TRBV12-3 or TRBV12-4 to TRBJ1-5, with unresolved D. The CDR3 is made up of 15 amino acids. Deletions cut 6 bases from V and 0 bases from J, with 12 bases between. CDR3 sequence: CASRLRTASNQPQHF. CDR3 nucleotides: TGTGCCAGCAGATTAAGGACGGCTAGCAATCAGCCCCAGCATTTT.

With respect to this clone: This may stem from a read error, because a much larger clone lies one nucleotide away. Other DNA sequences in the same sample also yield this CDR3. V gene TRBV9 combines with J gene TRBJ2-1; 11 nucleotides line up with TRBD2. The germline V gene encodes CDR1 SGDLS and CDR2 YYNGEE. This CDR3 region has 14 residues. Trimming cost V 0 bases and J 11 bases; bases outside gene matches: 4. CDR3 nucleotides: TGTGCCAGCAGCGTAGGGGGGACTAGCGGTAAGCAGTTCTTC. Encoded protein: CASSVGGTSGKQFF.

This clone was picked up many times. The chain uses TRBV10-3 and TRBJ2-1; TRBD2 matches at 8 bases. Losses at the gene ends were 6 bases for V and 7 bases for J; bases not matched to a gene: 17. The length of the CDR3 is 17 residues. In germline, CDR1 is ENHRY, CDR2 SYGVKD. CDR3 DNA sequence: TGTGCCATCAGATCTAGCGGGTCCCGGGCTACTACAAATGAGCAGTTCTTC. Translating gives CAIRSSGSRATTNEQFF.

This clone was observed many times. The chain joins TRBV20-1 to TRBJ1-2; tentatively, D is TRBD1 (6 bases). Germline V gene data show CDR1 as DFQATT and CDR2 as SNEGSKA (reference sequence). CDR3 length equals 13 residues. V lost 3 bases, J lost 8 bases, and 16 bases lay in between. DNA for the CDR3: TGCAGTGCTAGGAGGGGGGCCCAAGAGGGCTACACCTTC. This codes for CSARRGAQEGYTF.

This clone was counted many times. The rearrangement joins TRBV12-3 or TRBV12-4 to TRBJ2-3; D gene unclear. The CDR3 sequence is 12 residues long. Trimming removed 5 bases from V and 12 bases from J, with 15 bases in between. The CDR3 loop reads CASSLGLSSQYF. CDR3 in DNA: TGTGCCAGCAGTCTAGGGCTAAGTTCTCAGTATTTT.

This clone was detected ten times or more. The chain joins TRBV11-3 to TRBJ1-4; no clear D gene. CDR3 length: 13 residues. The ends were cut back, 0 bases at V and 13 bases at J, with 12 bases in the middle. Looked up from germline, CDR1 is SGHNT and CDR2 is YENEEA. CDR3 in DNA: TGTGCCAGCAGCTTAGATGTGTCCAGTAGACTGTTTTTT. Encoded protein: CASSLDVSSRLFF.

The chain joins TRBV7-6 to TRBJ2-1, with 7 bases lining up with TRBD2. The V segment lost 3 bases and the J segment 3 bases; nucleotides outside the gene matches: 2. Per the germline V gene, CDR1 is SGHVS and CDR2 is FNYEAQ. The CDR3 contains 14 residues. The CDR3 bases are TGTGCCAGCAGCTTGACTAGCAGCTACAATGAGCAGTTCTTC. Translated: CASSLTSSYNEQFF. Looking up the rest from reference TRBV7-6 and TRBJ2-1 gives the full variable domain: GAGVSQSPRYKVTKRGQDVALRCDPISGHVSLYWYRQALGQGPEFLTYFNYEAQQDKSGLPNDRFSAERPEGSISTLTIQRTEQRDSAMYRCASSLTSSYNEQFFGPGTRLTVL.

The V gene is TRBV6-1, the J gene TRBJ2-5; D possibly corresponds to TRBD2 (6 bases). Trimming cost V 7 bases and J 7 bases, with 22 bases left between them. Germline V gene lookup returns CDR1 MNHNS and CDR2 SASEGT. The CDR3 contains 15 residues. CDR3 nucleotide sequence: TGTGCCAGCATGGATAGCGGCGGAGGGCCTGGGACCCAGTACTTC. This gives the protein CASMDSGGGPGTQYF.

This clone was detected ten times or more. The V and J genes are TRBV6-1 and TRBJ2-3; 7 positions match TRBD2. Germline V gene lookup returns CDR1 MNHNS and CDR2 SASEGT. V gave up 8 bases and J gave up 3 bases; unmatched junction bases: 14. This CDR3 has 16 amino acids. The CDR3 region has the DNA TGTGCCAGCGCCCCCGTGGGCGGGAGTAGAACAGATACGCAGTATTTT. As protein: CASAPVGGSRTDTQYF.

In this sample, this clone turned up a few times. V and J are TRBV6-4 and TRBJ2-3; D is ambiguous. The CDR3 totals 15 residues. Trimming removed 0 bases at V and 4 bases at J, with 11 bases between. Germline CDR1 reads MRHNA; CDR2 reads SNTAGT. CDR3 bases: TGTGCCAGCAGTGACTCTGCAGTCGGCCCAGATACGCAGTATTTT. As protein: CASSDSAVGPDTQYF.

In its sample, this clone was seen many times. V usage is TRBV6-2 or TRBV6-3 and J usage is TRBJ2-1; D is undetermined. In germline, CDR1 is MNHEY, CDR2 SVGEGT. The CDR3 sequence is 17 residues long. Trimming took off 2 bases at V and 2 bases at J, with 16 bases between the two ends. The CDR3 loop is CASSYLPERWTYNEQFF. The DNA of the CDR3 is TGTGCCAGCAGTTACCTACCCGAACGGTGGACCTACAATGAGCAGTTCTTC.

This clone occurred a few times. This may arise from a read error, as a much more abundant clone is one base away. This chain connects TRBV29-1 to TRBJ2-5; no reliable D call. The CDR3 spans 16 residues. V was pared by 6 bases and J by 1 base, with 21 bases between. CDR1 is SQVTM and CDR2 is ANQGSEA in the germline V gene. CDR3 in amino acids: CSVAVRNMDPQETQYF. DNA of the CDR3: TGCAGCGTCGCGGTACGTAATATGGACCCCCAAGAGACCCAGTACTTC.

A remark on this clone: An end of the junction does not agree with germline; a read error may underlie this. The chain is built from TRBV28 and TRBJ2-2; perhaps TRBD1 as D (7 bases). The CDR3 is 16 amino acids. Germline V gives CDR1 MDHEN, CDR2 SYDVKM. CDR3 sequence: CASIPVEGANTGELFF. The CDR3 nucleotides read TGTGCCAGCATACCTGTGGAGGGGGCGAACACCGGTGAGCTGTTTTTT.

This clone came up many times. This sample includes further DNA sequences coding for the same CDR3. The rearrangement joins TRBV24-1 to TRBJ1-2; a possible D gene is TRBD1 (6 bases). V dropped 0 bases and J dropped 6 bases, with 22 bases sitting between them. The CDR3 has 18 residues. Germline CDR1 KGHDR, CDR2 SFDVKD. Written as DNA, the CDR3 is TGTGCCACCAGTGATTTGAGGGACACTCGGGAGGGGGGGGATGGCTACACCTTC. Its protein product is CATSDLRDTREGGDGYTF.

The CDR3 DNA sequence: TGCAGTGCTAGAGCGGGGGGGAACACCGGGGAGCTGTTTTTT. Its translation: CSARAGGNTGELFF. The chain joins TRBV20-1 to TRBJ2-2; 7 bases match TRBD2. Germline CDR1 and CDR2: DFQATT and SNEGSKA (reference sequence). This CDR3 is 14 amino acids long. The V segment lost 1 base and the J segment 1 base; nucleotides outside the gene matches: 0.

This clone came up many times. Written as DNA, the CDR3 is TGCAGTGCTATCGAGGGGGGGCCTTCTGCGGGCTCACCCCTCCACTTT. Translating it yields CSAIEGGPSAGSPLHF. The chain joins TRBV20-1 to TRBJ1-6, with D possibly TRBD1 on 6 matching bases. Looked up from germline, CDR1 is DFQATT and CDR2 is SNEGSKA (reference sequence). There are 16 residues in the CDR3. Trimming removed 4 bases at V and 10 bases at J, with 23 bases between.

Concerning this clone itself: Other DNA sequences in the sample encode the same CDR3. This sequence joins TRBV30 and TRBJ2-3; 7 nucleotides line up with TRBD1. Germline V gene lookup returns CDR1 GTSNPN and CDR2 SVGIG (reference sequence). CDR3 size: 15 residues. V trimming: 4 bases; J trimming: 3 bases; junction bases outside the gene matches: 10. The CDR3 region has the DNA TGTGCCTGGACTATGTCGGACAGGCTAACAGATACGCAGTATTTT. Its translation is CAWTMSDRLTDTQYF.

This clone was detected a few times. A much larger clone differs by one base, so this may be a read error. This chain links TRBV2 with TRBJ2-5, with D maybe TRBD2 (6 bases). Germline values: CDR1 SNHLY, CDR2 FYNNEI. The CDR3 loop spans 15 amino acids. Trimming cost V 7 bases and J 1 base, with 16 bases left between them. Here the CDR3 reads CASIPRELTQETQYF. The CDR3 DNA follows: TGTGCCAGCATACCCCGGGAGCTTACCCAAGAGACCCAGTACTTC.

This clone appeared a few times. A much larger clone differs by one base, so this may be a read error. V gene TRBV29-1 combines with J gene TRBJ2-1; possibly TRBD2 for D (6 bases). V was shortened by 3 bases and J by 2 bases, with 11 bases between the two germline ends. This CDR3 comprises 14 residues. Germline V CDR1 and CDR2: SQVTM, ANQGSEA. The CDR3 DNA sequence: TGCAGCGTTGAGTCGGGACTGGCCTACAATGAGCAGTTCTTC. Protein: CSVESGLAYNEQFF.

This clone was observed many times. CDR3 nucleotides: TGCGCCAGCAGCTTGGACCCTGGGGGTTGGAGGAACACTGAAGCTTTCTTT. This gives the protein CASSLDPGGWRNTEAFF. This chain joins TRBV5-1 and TRBJ1-1, with a possible D match to TRBD1 (5 bases). V lost 0 bases and J 1 base, leaving 16 bases between the germline ends. Germline V gene data show CDR1 as SGHRS and CDR2 as YFSETQ. The CDR3 totals 17 residues. The entire variable domain, with the rest obtained from reference TRBV5-1 and TRBJ1-1, is as follows: KAGVTQTPRYLIKTRGQQVTLSCSPISGHRSVSWYQQTPGQGLQFLFEYFSETQRNKGNFPGRFSGRQFSNSRSEMNVSTLELGDSALYLCASSLDPGGWRNTEAFFGQGTRLTVV.

This clone was found many times. This may stem from a read error, because a much larger clone lies one nucleotide away. V gene TRBV5-1 combines with J gene TRBJ1-2; no definite D call. V was trimmed by 0 bases and J by 7 bases, leaving 10 bases between them. The CDR3 has 13 residues. Germline V gives CDR1 SGHRS, CDR2 YFSETQ. The CDR3 coding sequence is TGCGCCAGCAGCTTGGACGGGGAAGCTGGCTACACCTTC. Protein: CASSLDGEAGYTF.

This clone was seen many times. This chain connects TRBV2 to TRBJ1-2, with D unclear. This CDR3 is built from 12 residues. V shed 5 bases and J shed 5 bases, with 9 bases lying between them. The germline V gene has CDR1 SNHLY and CDR2 FYNNEI. The DNA of the CDR3 is TGTGCCAGCAGTTCTTTTGGGTATGGCTACACCTTC. Translation gives CASSSFGYGYTF. The variable domain in full, with the rest retrieved from reference TRBV2 and TRBJ1-2, is EPEVTQTPSHQVTQMGQEVILRCVPISNHLYFYWYRQILGQKVEFLVSFYNNEISEKSEIFDDQFSVERPDGSNFTLKIRSTKLEDSAMYFCASSSFGYGYTFGSGTRLTVV.